The next 26 T cell receptor beta chains were all read from a single sample in a study of blood T cell repertoires in COVID-19. Using immunoSEQ multiplex PCR, the repertoire was profiled, and TCRdb retains in-frame clones only, with some absent. The sample shows 76,000 or so clones, 85% to 90% of them seen only once. Sequencing was done on a sample of peripheral blood. These receptors came from an elderly man in a cohort sampled during active COVID-19.

The chain links TRBV7-9 to TRBJ1-6, with D perhaps matching TRBD1 (6 bases). The CDR3 is 16 amino acids. Trimming shortened V by 5 bases and J by 6 bases, and 17 bases separated the two germline ends. Per the germline V gene, CDR1 is SEHNR and CDR2 is FQNEAQ (reference sequence). CDR3 sequence: CASSTAAGGPNSPLHF. The CDR3 coding sequence is TGTGCCAGCAGCACTGCCGCGGGGGGGCCTAATTCACCCCTCCACTTT.

The chain joins TRBV4-2 to TRBJ2-7; weak D call: TRBD1 (5 bases). The CDR3 totals 14 residues. The germline CDR1 and CDR2 sequences are LGHNA and YNFKEQ. Trimming stripped 4 bases from V and 1 base from J, with 11 bases between. Here the CDR3 reads CASSPWGISYEQYF. CDR3 nucleotides: TGTGCCAGCAGCCCCTGGGGCATATCCTACGAGCAGTACTTC.

The chain couples TRBV10-3 to TRBJ2-1; D is unclear. Trimming removed 3 bases from V and 4 bases from J, with 7 bases in between. The CDR3 runs to 13 residues. Germline V gene data show CDR1 as ENHRY and CDR2 as SYGVKD. Here the CDR3 reads CAISDPLYNEQFF. DNA of the CDR3: TGTGCCATCAGTGACCCCCTTTACAATGAGCAGTTCTTC.

This rearrangement joins TRBV20-1 to TRBJ2-1, with 14 nucleotides matching TRBD2. CDR1 and CDR2 from the germline V gene are DFQATT and SNEGSKA (reference sequence). J lost 3 bases, V lost 3 bases, and 7 bases had no gene match. The length of the CDR3 is 17 residues. CDR3 amino acids: CSASGGTSGSVYNEQFF. CDR3 DNA sequence: TGCAGTGCTAGTGGGGGGACTAGCGGGAGCGTCTACAATGAGCAGTTCTTC.

The chain employs TRBV6-6 and TRBJ2-1; 7 positions agree with TRBD2. V shed 2 bases and J 6 bases; nucleotides not matched to a gene: 10. The CDR3 runs to 16 residues. Germline lookup yields CDR1 MNHNY and CDR2 SVGAGI (reference sequence). CDR3 sequence reads: CASSYGLRGTTNEQFF. DNA for the CDR3: TGTGCCAGCAGTTACGGTTTGCGGGGGACTACCAATGAGCAGTTCTTC.

The rearrangement links TRBV27 to TRBJ2-7; a possible D gene is TRBD2 (7 bases). CDR3 length equals 14 residues. Trimming shortened V by 7 bases and J by 5 bases, and 18 bases separated the two germline ends. Germline V gene sequence: CDR1 MNHEY, CDR2 SMNVEV (reference sequence). CDR3 DNA sequence: TGTGCCAGCACCCCTCGGGGGGCCGGTAACGAGCAGTACTTC. It encodes CASTPRGAGNEQYF.

This rearrangement joins TRBV9 to TRBJ2-7, with 10 bases lining up with TRBD1. This CDR3 region has 14 residues. Germline CDR1 SGDLS, CDR2 YYNGEE. Trimming took 2 bases from V and 2 from J; bases not matched to a gene: 1. This CDR3 is CASSVGQGAYEQYF. CDR3 sequence (DNA): TGTGCCAGCAGCGTCGGACAGGGGGCCTACGAGCAGTACTTC.

The gene calls are TRBV7-8 and TRBJ1-2; perhaps TRBD1 as D (6 bases). V lost 6 bases to trimming and J lost 5 bases, with 19 bases between them. Germline CDR1 reads SGHVS; CDR2 reads FQNEAQ. CDR3 length equals 15 residues. The CDR3: CASSLRAGVIYGYTF. In DNA, the CDR3 is TGTGCCAGCAGTCTGAGGGCAGGGGTGATTTATGGCTACACCTTC.

The chain employs TRBV5-4 and TRBJ2-5; 8 bases align to TRBD2. This CDR3 contains 16 residues. V lost 3 bases and J lost 4; bases outside the gene matches: 11. The germline V gene encodes CDR1 SGHNT and CDR2 YYREEE (reference sequence). CDR3 residues: CASSSWTSPTGETQYF. Here the CDR3 DNA reads TGTGCCAGCAGCTCATGGACTAGCCCTACGGGAGAGACCCAGTACTTC. Combining the CDR3 with reference TRBV5-4 and TRBJ2-5 gives the whole variable domain ETGVTQSPTHLIKTRGQQVTLRCSSQSGHNTVSWYQQALGQGPQFIFQYYREEENGRGNFPPRFSGLQFPNYSSELNVNALELDDSALYLCASSSWTSPTGETQYFGPGTRLLVL.

This sequence joins TRBV2 and TRBJ2-5, with 8 positions matching TRBD1. The CDR3 runs 15 residues. Germline values: CDR1 SNHLY, CDR2 FYNNEI. V lost 2 bases to trimming and J lost 5 bases; unmatched junction nucleotides: 7. The CDR3 here is CASSESQGAGETQYF. The DNA of the CDR3 is TGTGCCAGCAGTGAATCTCAGGGGGCCGGGGAGACCCAGTACTTC.

The chain is built from TRBV29-1 and TRBJ2-3; TRBD1 matches at 7 bases. The germline V gene encodes CDR1 SQVTM and CDR2 ANQGSEA. Germline trimming cut 6 bases from V and 2 bases from J; bases unmatched to any gene: 8. There are 14 residues in the CDR3. The CDR3 reads CSVSTGTATDTQYF. DNA for the CDR3: TGCAGCGTCTCGACAGGGACGGCCACAGATACGCAGTATTTT.

This clone was seen a handful of times. The chain carries TRBV11-2 and TRBJ1-2; TRBD1 matches 11 bases. The CDR3 loop spans 16 amino acids. Looked up from germline, CDR1 is SGHAT and CDR2 is FQNNGV. V shed 4 bases and J 4 bases; nucleotides not matched to a gene: 8. The CDR3 DNA reads TGTGCCAGCAGCTCCCTGGACAGGGGGCAGGTCTATGGCTACACCTTC. Translated, it gives CASSSLDRGQVYGYTF.

This chain connects TRBV5-6 to TRBJ2-6, with 7 bases aligning to TRBD1. The germline V gene encodes CDR1 SGHDT and CDR2 YYEEEE. The V segment lost 5 bases and the J segment 0 bases; nucleotides outside the gene matches: 2. This CDR3 spans 15 amino acids. The CDR3 coding sequence is TGTGCCAGCAGACGACAGGGCTCTGGGGCCAACGTCCTGACTTTC. It translates to CASRRQGSGANVLTF.

This chain joins TRBV19 and TRBJ1-2, with D tentatively TRBD1 (6 bases). This CDR3 is built from 13 residues. Trimming stripped 3 bases from V and 4 bases from J, with 9 bases between. Per germline, CDR1 LNHDA and CDR2 SQIVND (reference sequence). CDR3 loop: CASSIGRGYGYTF. The CDR3 DNA sequence: TGTGCCAGTAGTATCGGCAGGGGCTATGGCTACACCTTC. The variable domain in full, with the rest retrieved from reference TRBV19 and TRBJ1-2, is DGGITQSPKYLFRKEGQNVTLSCEQNLNHDAMYWYRQDPGQGLRLIYYSQIVNDFQKGDIAEGYSVSREKKESFPLTVTSAQKNPTAFYLCASSIGRGYGYTFGSGTRLTVV.

The chain has TRBV5-1 and TRBJ2-3; D unresolved. Germline V gene lookup returns CDR1 SGHRS and CDR2 YFSETQ. This CDR3 region has 14 residues. V lost 4 bases and J lost 1, with 10 bases in between. The CDR3 DNA is TGCGCCAGCAGCAATGCCCCGGGCACAGATACGCAGTATTTT. Translation gives CASSNAPGTDTQYF.

Comments on this clone: Other DNA sequences in the sample encode the same CDR3. The genes are TRBV4-3 and TRBJ2-5, with D uncertain. The CDR3 extends over 13 amino acids. The V and J ends lost 0 bases and 1 base respectively, with 3 bases between them. Germline V gene lookup returns CDR1 LGHNA and CDR2 YSLEER. The CDR3 reads CASSQDIQETQYF. The DNA for the CDR3 is TGCGCCAGCAGCCAAGATATCCAAGAGACCCAGTACTTC.

The chain links TRBV6-5 to TRBJ1-2; a weak D match, TRBD1 (6 bases). Germline V gives CDR1 MNHEY, CDR2 SVGAGI. The CDR3 runs 12 residues. The V end was cut by 9 bases, the J end by 10 bases, with 18 bases between. This CDR3 is CASYRESNDYTF. The CDR3, as DNA: TGTGCCAGTTACAGGGAATCCAATGACTACACCTTC.

The J gene is TRBJ2-2, the V gene TRBV5-1, with 10 bases that match TRBD1. The CDR3 consists of 18 residues. Per germline, CDR1 SGHRS and CDR2 YFSETQ. V lost 6 bases, J lost 5 bases, and 16 bases stayed unmatched. CDR3 nucleotide sequence: TGCGCCAGCATCCAATCGGGACAGGGGATGATTGGGACCGGGGAGCTGTTTTTT. Translated, it gives CASIQSGQGMIGTGELFF.

The rearrangement uses TRBV3-1 (or the pseudogene TRBV3-2) and TRBJ2-3; 9 nucleotides line up with TRBD2. The CDR3 consists of 16 residues. Trimming took 0 bases from V and 3 from J; bases not matched to a gene: 4. The germline V gene has CDR1 LGHDT and CDR2 YNNKEL (reference sequence). The CDR3 DNA follows: TGTGCCAGCAGCCAAGACGGCGGGGGGGCAACAGATACGCAGTATTTT. As protein: CASSQDGGGATDTQYF.

The chain carries TRBV19 and TRBJ2-2; 11 positions agree with TRBD1. CDR3 length equals 18 residues. Trimming at V came to 7 bases and at J to 8 bases, leaving 18 bases not matched to a gene. Germline CDR1 reads LNHDA; CDR2 reads SQIVND (reference sequence). DNA of the CDR3: TGTGCCAGTATCGCGGGACAGGGGGTAACTAACTTTATGGGGGAGCTGTTTTTT. This encodes CASIAGQGVTNFMGELFF.

The chain combines TRBV5-1 with TRBJ1-5; D is perhaps TRBD1 (5 bases). Germline values: CDR1 SGHRS, CDR2 YFSETQ. The CDR3 is 17 residues long. V was trimmed by 0 bases and J by 2 bases, leaving 15 bases between them. The CDR3, as DNA: TGCGCCAGCAGCTTGGCCGCGGGGCCCCCAGGCAATCAGCCCCAGCATTTT. Encoded protein: CASSLAAGPPGNQPQHF.

This clone was recorded once. This sequence joins TRBV18 and TRBJ1-3, with no clear D. This CDR3 is 14 amino acids long. In germline, CDR1 is KGHSH, CDR2 LQKENI. The V end was cut by 3 bases, the J end by 0 bases, with 6 bases between. CDR3 in amino acids: CASSPGSSGNTIYF. In DNA form, the CDR3 reads TGTGCCAGCTCACCGGGCAGCTCTGGAAACACCATATATTTT. Combining the CDR3 with reference TRBV18 and TRBJ1-3 gives the whole variable domain NAGVMQNPRHLVRRRGQEARLRCSPMKGHSHVYWYRQLPEEGLKFMVYLQKENIIDESGMPKERFSAEFPKEGPSILRIQQVVRGDSAAYFCASSPGSSGNTIYFGEGSWLTVV.

The V call is TRBV4-2, the J call TRBJ1-1, with a tentative D call TRBD1 (5 bases). The germline V gene encodes CDR1 LGHNA and CDR2 YNFKEQ. With 4 bases removed from V and 0 bases from J, the gap between germline ends came to 12 bases. The CDR3 is 15 residues long. CDR3 in amino acids: CASSRLGQLNTEAFF. The CDR3 DNA is TGTGCCAGCAGCCGCCTGGGGCAATTGAACACTGAAGCTTTCTTT.

The chain recombines TRBV2 with TRBJ2-1, with 8 bases matching TRBD2. J was trimmed by 7 bases and V by 5 bases; bases with no gene match: 16. Germline V gene data show CDR1 as SNHLY and CDR2 as FYNNEI. The CDR3 runs to 17 residues. This chain's CDR3 is CASSPNTPFGGDNEQFF. In nucleotides, the CDR3 is TGTGCCAGCAGTCCGAATACCCCCTTCGGGGGGGATAATGAGCAGTTCTTC.

The chain recombines TRBV10-3 with TRBJ1-6; 7 bases align to TRBD1. The CDR3 is made up of 14 amino acids. Germline V gives CDR1 ENHRY, CDR2 SYGVKD. V shed 8 bases, J shed 6 bases, and the junction held 7 bases outside the gene matches. DNA for the CDR3: TGTGCCATCCAGGACAGGACACTTAATTCACCCCTCCACTTT. It codes for CAIQDRTLNSPLHF.

This rearrangement joins TRBV4-2 to TRBJ1-1; no firm D call. The CDR3 totals 15 residues. In germline, CDR1 is LGHNA, CDR2 YNFKEQ. The germline V and J ends were trimmed by 3 bases and 0 bases, with 11 bases remaining between them. CDR3 loop: CASSQEALMNTEAFF. The CDR3 nucleotides are TGTGCCAGCAGCCAGGAGGCACTAATGAACACTGAAGCTTTCTTT.